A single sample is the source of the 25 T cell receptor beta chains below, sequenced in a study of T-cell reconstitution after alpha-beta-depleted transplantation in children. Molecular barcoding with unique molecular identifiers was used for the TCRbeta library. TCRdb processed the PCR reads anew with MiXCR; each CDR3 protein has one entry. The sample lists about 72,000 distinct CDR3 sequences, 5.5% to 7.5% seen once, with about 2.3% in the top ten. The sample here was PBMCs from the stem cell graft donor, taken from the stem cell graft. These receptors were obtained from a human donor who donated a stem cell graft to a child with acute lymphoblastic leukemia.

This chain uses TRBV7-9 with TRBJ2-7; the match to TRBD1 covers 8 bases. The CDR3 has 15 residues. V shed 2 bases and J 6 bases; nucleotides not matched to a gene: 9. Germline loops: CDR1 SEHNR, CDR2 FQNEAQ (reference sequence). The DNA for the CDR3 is TGTGCCAGCAGCTTAAAAGTCGGAACAGGGGGCGAGCAGTACTTC. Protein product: CASSLKVGTGGEQYF.

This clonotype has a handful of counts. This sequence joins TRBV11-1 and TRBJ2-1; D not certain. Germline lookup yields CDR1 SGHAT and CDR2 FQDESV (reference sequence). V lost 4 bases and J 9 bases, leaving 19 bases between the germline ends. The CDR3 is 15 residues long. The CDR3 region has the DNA TGTGCCAGCAGCTCGCCTCAAAATCCCCACAGTGAGCAGTTCTTC. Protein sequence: CASSSPQNPHSEQFF.

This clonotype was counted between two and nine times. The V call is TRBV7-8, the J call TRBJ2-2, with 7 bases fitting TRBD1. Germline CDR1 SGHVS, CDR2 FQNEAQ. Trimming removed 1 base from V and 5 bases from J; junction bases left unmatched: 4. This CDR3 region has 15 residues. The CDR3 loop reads CASSLVRGRTGELFF. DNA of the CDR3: TGTGCCAGCAGCTTAGTAAGGGGGCGGACCGGGGAGCTGTTTTTT.

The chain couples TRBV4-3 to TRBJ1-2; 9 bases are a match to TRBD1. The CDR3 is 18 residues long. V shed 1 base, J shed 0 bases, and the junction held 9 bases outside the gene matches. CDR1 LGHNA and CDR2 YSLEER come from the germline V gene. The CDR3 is CASSQGLGGTGTNYGYTF. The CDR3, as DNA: TGCGCCAGCAGCCAAGGTCTGGGGGGGACAGGGACTAACTATGGCTACACCTTC.

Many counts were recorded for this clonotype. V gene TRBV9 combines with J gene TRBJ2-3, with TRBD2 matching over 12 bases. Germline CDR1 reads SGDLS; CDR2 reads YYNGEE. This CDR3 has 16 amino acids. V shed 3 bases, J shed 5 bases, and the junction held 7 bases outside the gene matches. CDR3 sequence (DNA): TGTGCCAGCAGCGGGCGACTAGCGGGAGCCAAAGATACGCAGTATTTT. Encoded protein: CASSGRLAGAKDTQYF.

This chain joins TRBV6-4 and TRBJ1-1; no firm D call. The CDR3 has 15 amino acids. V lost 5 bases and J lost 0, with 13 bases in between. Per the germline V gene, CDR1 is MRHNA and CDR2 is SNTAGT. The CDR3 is CASSTRTQLNTEAFF. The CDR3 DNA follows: TGTGCCAGCAGTACCAGGACCCAGCTGAACACTGAAGCTTTCTTT.

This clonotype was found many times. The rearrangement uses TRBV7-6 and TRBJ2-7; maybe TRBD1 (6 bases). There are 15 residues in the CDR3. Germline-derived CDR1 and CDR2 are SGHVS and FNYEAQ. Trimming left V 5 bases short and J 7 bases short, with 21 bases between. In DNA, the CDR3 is TGTGCCAGCAGCGGACGCCCAGGGGAGCTAAGTGAGCAGTACTTC. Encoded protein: CASSGRPGELSEQYF.

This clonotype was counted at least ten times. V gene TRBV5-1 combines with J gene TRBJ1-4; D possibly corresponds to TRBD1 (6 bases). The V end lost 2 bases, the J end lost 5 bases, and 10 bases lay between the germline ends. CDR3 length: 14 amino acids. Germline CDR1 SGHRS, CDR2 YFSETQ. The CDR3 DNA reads TGCGCCAGCAGCTTAAGACAGGAGAATGAAAAACTGTTTTTT. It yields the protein CASSLRQENEKLFF.

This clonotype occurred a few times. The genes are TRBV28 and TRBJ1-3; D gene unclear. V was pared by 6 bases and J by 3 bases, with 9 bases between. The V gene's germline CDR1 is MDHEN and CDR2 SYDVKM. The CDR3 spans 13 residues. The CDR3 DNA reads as TGTGCCAGCAGGTCACCCCTTGGAAACACCATATATTTT. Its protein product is CASRSPLGNTIYF. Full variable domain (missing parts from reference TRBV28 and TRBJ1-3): DVKVTQSSRYLVKRTGEKVFLECVQDMDHENMFWYRQDPGLGLRLIYFSYDVKMKEKGDIPEGYSVSREKKERFSLILESASTNQTSMYLCASRSPLGNTIYFGEGSWLTVV.

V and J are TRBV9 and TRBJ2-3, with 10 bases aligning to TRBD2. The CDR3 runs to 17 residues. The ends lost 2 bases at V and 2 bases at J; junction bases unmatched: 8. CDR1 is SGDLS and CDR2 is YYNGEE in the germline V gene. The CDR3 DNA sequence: TGTGCCAGCAGCGTTTTTAGCGGGGGGTCGACCACAGATACGCAGTATTTT. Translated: CASSVFSGGSTTDTQYF.

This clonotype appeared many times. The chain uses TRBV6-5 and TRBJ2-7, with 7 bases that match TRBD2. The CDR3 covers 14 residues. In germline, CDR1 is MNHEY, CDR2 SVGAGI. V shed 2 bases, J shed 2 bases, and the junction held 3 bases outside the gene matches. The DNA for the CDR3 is TGTGCCAGCAGTTACAGCGGACTAGCCTACGAGCAGTACTTC. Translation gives CASSYSGLAYEQYF.

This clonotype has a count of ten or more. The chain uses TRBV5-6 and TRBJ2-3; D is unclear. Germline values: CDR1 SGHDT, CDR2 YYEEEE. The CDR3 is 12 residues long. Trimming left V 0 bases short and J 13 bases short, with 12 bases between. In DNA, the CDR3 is TGTGCCAGCAGCTTGGGACTCCTTCCGGAGTATTTT. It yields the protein CASSLGLLPEYF.

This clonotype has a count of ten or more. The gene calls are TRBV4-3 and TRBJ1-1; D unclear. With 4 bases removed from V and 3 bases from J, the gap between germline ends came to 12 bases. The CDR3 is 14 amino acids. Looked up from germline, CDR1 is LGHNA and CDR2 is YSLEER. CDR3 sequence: CASSPVGRDTEAFF. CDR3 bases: TGCGCCAGCAGCCCCGTTGGACGGGACACTGAAGCTTTCTTT.

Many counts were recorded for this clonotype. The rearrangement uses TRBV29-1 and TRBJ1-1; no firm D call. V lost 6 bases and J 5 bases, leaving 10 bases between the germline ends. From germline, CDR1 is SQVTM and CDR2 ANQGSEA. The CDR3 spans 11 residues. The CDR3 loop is CSVGLGTEAFF. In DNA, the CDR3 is TGCAGCGTGGGGTTGGGGACTGAAGCTTTCTTT.

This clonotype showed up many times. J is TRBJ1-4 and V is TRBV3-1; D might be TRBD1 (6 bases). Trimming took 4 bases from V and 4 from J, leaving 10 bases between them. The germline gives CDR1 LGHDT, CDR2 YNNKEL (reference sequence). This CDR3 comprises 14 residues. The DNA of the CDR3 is TGTGCCAGCAGCCTCAACAGGGTTAATGAAAAACTGTTTTTT. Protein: CASSLNRVNEKLFF.

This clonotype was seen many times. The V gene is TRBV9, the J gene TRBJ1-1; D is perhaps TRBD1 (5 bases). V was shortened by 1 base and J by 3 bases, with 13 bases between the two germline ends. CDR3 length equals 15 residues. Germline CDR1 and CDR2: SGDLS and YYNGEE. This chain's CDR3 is CASSVYGTGYTEAFF. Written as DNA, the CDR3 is TGTGCCAGCAGCGTATATGGGACGGGCTACACTGAAGCTTTCTTT.

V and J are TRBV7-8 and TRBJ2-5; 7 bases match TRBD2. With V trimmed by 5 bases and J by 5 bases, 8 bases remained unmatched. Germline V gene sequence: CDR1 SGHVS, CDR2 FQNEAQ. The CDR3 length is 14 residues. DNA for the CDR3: TGTGCCAGCAGCATAAATAGCGGGCGTGAGACCCAGTACTTC. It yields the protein CASSINSGRETQYF.

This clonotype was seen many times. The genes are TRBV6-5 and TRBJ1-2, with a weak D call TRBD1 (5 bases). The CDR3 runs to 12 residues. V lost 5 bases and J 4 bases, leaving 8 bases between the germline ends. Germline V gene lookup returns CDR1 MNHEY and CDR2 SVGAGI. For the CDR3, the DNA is TGTGCCAGCAGTAATGGGGCCTATGGCTACACCTTC. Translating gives CASSNGAYGYTF.

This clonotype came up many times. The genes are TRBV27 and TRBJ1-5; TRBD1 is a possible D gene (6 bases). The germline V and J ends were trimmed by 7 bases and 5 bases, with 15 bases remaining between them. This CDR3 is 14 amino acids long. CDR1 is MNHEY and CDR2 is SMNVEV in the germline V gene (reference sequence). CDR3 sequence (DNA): TGTGCCAGCAAACAGGGAATCGGGTATCAGCCCCAGCATTTT. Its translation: CASKQGIGYQPQHF.

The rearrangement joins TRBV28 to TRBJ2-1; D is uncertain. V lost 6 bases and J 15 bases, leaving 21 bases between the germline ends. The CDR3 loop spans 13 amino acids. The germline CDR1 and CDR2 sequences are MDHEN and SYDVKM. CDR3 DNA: TGTGCCAGCAGCCCAGGACGAGTAGTGGATCGGTTCTTC. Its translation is CASSPGRVVDRFF.

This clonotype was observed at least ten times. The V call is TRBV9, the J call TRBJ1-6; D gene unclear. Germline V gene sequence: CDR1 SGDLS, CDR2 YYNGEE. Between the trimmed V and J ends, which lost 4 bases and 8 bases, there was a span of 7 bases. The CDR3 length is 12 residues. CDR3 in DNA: TGTGCCAGCAGCTCCACGGATTCACCCCTCCACTTT. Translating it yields CASSSTDSPLHF.

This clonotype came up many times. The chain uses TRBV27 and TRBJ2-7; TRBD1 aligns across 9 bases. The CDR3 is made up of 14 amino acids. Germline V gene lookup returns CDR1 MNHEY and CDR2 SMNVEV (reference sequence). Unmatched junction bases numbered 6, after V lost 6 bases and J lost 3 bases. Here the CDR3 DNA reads TGTGCCAGCAGGCTACAGGGGGCCAACTACGAGCAGTACTTC. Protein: CASRLQGANYEQYF.

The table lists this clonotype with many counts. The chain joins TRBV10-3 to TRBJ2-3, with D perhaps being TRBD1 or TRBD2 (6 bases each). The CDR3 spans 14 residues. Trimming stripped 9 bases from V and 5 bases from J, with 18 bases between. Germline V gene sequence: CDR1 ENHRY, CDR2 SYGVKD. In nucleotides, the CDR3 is TGTGCCATTCAGCTCTCCAAGGGGGGAGATACGCAGTATTTT. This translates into CAIQLSKGGDTQYF.

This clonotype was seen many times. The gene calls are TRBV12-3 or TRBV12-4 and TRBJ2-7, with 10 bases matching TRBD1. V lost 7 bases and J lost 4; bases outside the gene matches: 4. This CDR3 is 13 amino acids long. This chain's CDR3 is CASIPGQGYEQYF. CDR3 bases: TGTGCCAGCATTCCGGGACAGGGGTACGAGCAGTACTTC.

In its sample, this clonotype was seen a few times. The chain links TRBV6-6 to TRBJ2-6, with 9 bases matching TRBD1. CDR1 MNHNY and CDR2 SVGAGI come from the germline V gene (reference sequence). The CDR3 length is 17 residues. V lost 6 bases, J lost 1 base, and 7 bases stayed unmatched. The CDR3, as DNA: TGTGCCAGCAGCCGGGACAGGGTAACTTCTGGGGCCAACGTCCTGACTTTC. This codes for CASSRDRVTSGANVLTF.